The sequence of this TCR beta chain was determined in a study of OX40 agonist ivuxolimab in advanced cancers. Describing the broader study: Ivuxolimab was a fully human IgG2 agonistic monoclonal antibody targeting the costimulatory receptor OX40 (CD134). Intravenous ivuxolimab was administered to patients every 2 weeks at six dose levels: 0.01, 0.1, 0.3, 1.5, 3 and 10 mg/kg. Among the roughly 50 dose-escalation patients, about 19 had hepatocellular carcinoma, about 15 melanoma, 9 renal cell carcinoma and 9 head and neck cancer. The dose-escalation cohort was approximately 83% male with a mean age of about 58 years, ranging from about 20 to 85. Prior anti-PD-1, anti-PD-L1 or anti-CTLA-4 therapy was permitted, and approximately 39% of dose-escalation patients had received checkpoint inhibitors. Partial responses were achieved by three dose-escalation patients, of whom one had hepatocellular carcinoma and two had cutaneous melanoma. Peripheral TCRbeta sequencing was intended to test whether TCR sequence diversity was altered and clonal T-cell expansion was caused by ivuxolimab. The paper reports the monotherapy dose-escalation portion (N ≈ 52 patients) of the phase I ivuxolimab trial. Paper-wide results and their limitations: Which antigens the clonally expanded peripheral T cells were specific for was not determined. Low levels of normalized T-cell clonal expansion were also seen in some patients who did not respond. At doses of 0.1 to 3.0 mg/kg, clonal expansion of both CD4+ and CD8+ T cells in blood was seen between baseline and week 6. In the 0.1-3.0 mg/kg groups, partial responders were among the patients with the lowest normalized peripheral clonal expansion, particularly in CD8+ T cells. After ivuxolimab, expanded clones were on average more numerous among CD8+ T cells than among CD4+ T cells.

To sequence the TCRbeta CDR3 region, genomic DNA was isolated from the sorted cells. The immunoSEQ Assay was used to sequence the TCRbeta CDR3 regions. This immuneACCESS table, as held by TCRdb, lists in-frame sequences with V and J called but not all clones. Of the missing ones, under half trace to an unresolved V gene in checked studies; the others have no known cause. Here the sample has about 19,000 clones; 90% occur a single time. The leading ten clones occupy 49% of the sample. The germline V gene encodes CDR1 KGHSY and CDR2 FQNENV. Relative to germline, V is missing 1 base and J is missing 2 bases, with 8 bases of the junction outside any gene match. The CDR3 runs 17 residues from the cysteine to the phenylalanine. The CDR3 DNA has 51 bases and is translated from base 1. This clone is judged medium-sized (0.01 to 0.1%). Its antigen is still unknown. No base quality values were provided; no much bigger clone lies one nucleotide off.

The trial excluded patients who had a history of autoimmune disease or who were on systemic immunosuppression. Peripheral blood for TCR sequencing was collected from all dose cohorts at baseline, on cycle 4 day 1, and on cycle 7 day 1. Samples were obtained from an open-label, multicenter, first-in-human phase I dose-escalation trial of ivuxolimab. The trial enrolled adults with locally advanced or metastatic head and neck squamous cell, hepatocellular, melanoma or renal cell carcinoma. Before TCR sequencing, CD4+ T cells and CD8+ T cells from peripheral blood were sorted into separate populations.

This TCR came from an adult with an advanced solid tumor such as melanoma, head and neck, liver or kidney cancer. The sequence joins TRBV16 to TRBJ1-5; TRBD1 agrees with 7 junctional bases. The input for sequencing was CD4+ or CD8+ T cells sorted from blood, taken in a trial of the OX40 agonist ivuxolimab. The CDR3 sequence is CASSQLTGDRGNQPQHF. The sequenced DNA is TGTGCCAGCAGCCAATTAACAGGGGATCGGGGCAATCAGCCCCAGCATTTT.